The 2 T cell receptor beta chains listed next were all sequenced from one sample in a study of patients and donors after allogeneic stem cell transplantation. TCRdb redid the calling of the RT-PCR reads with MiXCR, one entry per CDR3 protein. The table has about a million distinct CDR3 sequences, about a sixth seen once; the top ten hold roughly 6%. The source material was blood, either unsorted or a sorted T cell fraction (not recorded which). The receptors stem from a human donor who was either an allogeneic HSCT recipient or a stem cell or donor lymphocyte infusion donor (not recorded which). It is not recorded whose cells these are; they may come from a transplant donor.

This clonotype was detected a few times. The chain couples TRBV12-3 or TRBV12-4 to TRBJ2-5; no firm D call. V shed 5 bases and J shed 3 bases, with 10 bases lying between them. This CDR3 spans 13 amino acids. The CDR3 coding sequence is TGTGCCAGCAGTCCATATACCGAAGAGACCCAGTACTTC. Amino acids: CASSPYTEETQYF.

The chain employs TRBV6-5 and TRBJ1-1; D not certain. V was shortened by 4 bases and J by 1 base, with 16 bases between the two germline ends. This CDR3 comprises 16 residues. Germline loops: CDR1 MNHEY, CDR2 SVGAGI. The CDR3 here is CASSSLRTRGNTEAFF. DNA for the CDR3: TGTGCCAGCAGTTCCTTGCGGACCCGAGGGAACACTGAAGCTTTCTTT.